A single sample is the source of the 31 T cell receptor beta chains below, sequenced in a study of CD8 T cells in ankylosing spondylitis. TCRdb re-called the 5' RACE reads with MiXCR, one entry per CDR3 protein. The table includes 100,000 to 150,000 distinct CDR3 sequences, roughly a tenth detected once. Sequencing input: blood, either unsorted or a sorted T cell fraction (not recorded which). The source of these receptors is a male donor with ankylosing spondylitis or in good health (not recorded which).

This clonotype was counted ten times or more. The CDR3 protein is CASSYYGQGATGELFF. Here the CDR3 DNA reads TGTGCCAGCAGTTACTATGGACAGGGTGCGACCGGGGAGCTGTTTTTT. The chain recombines TRBV6-2 or TRBV6-3 with TRBJ2-2, with 8 nucleotides matching TRBD1. With 1 base clipped from V and 5 bases from J, the junction kept 6 bases outside the gene matches. This CDR3 comprises 16 residues. Germline-derived CDR1 and CDR2 are MNHEY and SVGEGT.

This clonotype was counted only a few times. Sequence at one end of the junction differs from germline and may be a read error. The chain couples TRBV20-1 to TRBJ2-4; 7 bases line up with TRBD1. The CDR3 extends over 15 amino acids. Germline values: CDR1 DFQATT, CDR2 SNEGSKA (reference sequence). The CDR3 coding sequence is TGCAGTGCGAGGCGGACAGGAAATGTCAAAAACAGTCAGTACTTC. This sequence encodes CSARRTGNVKNSQYF.

This clonotype was seen repeatedly, ten times or more. The chain uses TRBV20-1 and TRBJ2-1; 14 nucleotides agree with TRBD2. After removal of 1 base from V and 0 bases from J, the junction contained 11 bases not matched to a gene. Per the germline V gene, CDR1 is DFQATT and CDR2 is SNEGSKA (reference sequence). The CDR3 runs to 20 residues. CDR3 coding DNA: TGCAGTGCTAGAGTCATTCCGGGACTAGCGGGAGATCACTCCTACAATGAGCAGTTCTTC. Protein product: CSARVIPGLAGDHSYNEQFF.

This clonotype showed up just a few times. The V gene is TRBV4-2, the J gene TRBJ2-5, with 14 positions matching TRBD2. The V segment lost 4 bases and the J segment 2 bases; nucleotides outside the gene matches: 9. This CDR3 has 18 residues. Germline V gene data show CDR1 as LGHNA and CDR2 as YNFKEQ. For the CDR3, the DNA is TGTGCCAGCAGCCGAGGGACTAGCGGGAGAGGGGAACAAGAGACCCAGTACTTC. Protein: CASSRGTSGRGEQETQYF.

This clonotype was picked up many times. This chain connects TRBV7-9 to TRBJ2-5, with D unresolved. The CDR3 extends over 14 amino acids. Germline V gene data show CDR1 as SEHNR and CDR2 as FQNEAQ (reference sequence). The V end was cut by 0 bases, the J end by 4 bases, with 9 bases between. The CDR3 is CASSLAGLGETQYF. The CDR3, as DNA: TGTGCCAGCAGCTTAGCTGGGCTCGGAGAGACCCAGTACTTC.

The genes are TRBV20-1 and TRBJ2-7; 11 bases are a match to TRBD2. The CDR3 is 17 residues long. Germline values: CDR1 DFQATT, CDR2 SNEGSKA (reference sequence). V was pared by 2 bases and J by 6 bases, with 15 bases of the junction left unmatched. DNA for the CDR3: TGCAGTGCTAGACCGGAACTAGCGGGAGCCGCCTTCGGCGAGCAGTACTTC. Encoded protein: CSARPELAGAAFGEQYF.

This clonotype has a count of ten or more. This sequence joins TRBV12-3 or TRBV12-4 and TRBJ2-7; D remains ambiguous. The CDR3 totals 15 residues. The germline V and J ends were trimmed by 6 bases and 3 bases, with 18 bases remaining between them. The CDR3 reads CASSSNQLGSYEQYF. The CDR3 bases are TGTGCCAGCAGCTCCAACCAGCTAGGAAGCTACGAGCAGTACTTC.

This clonotype was observed at least ten times. DNA of the CDR3: TGTGCCAGCAGTCAAACTAGCGCACAGAGCTCCTACAATGAGCAGTTCTTC. As protein: CASSQTSAQSSYNEQFF. The chain is built from TRBV7-6 and TRBJ2-1; 7 bases agree with TRBD2. J lost 0 bases, V lost 6 bases, and 11 bases had no gene match. Per the germline V gene, CDR1 is SGHVS and CDR2 is FNYEAQ. CDR3 length equals 17 residues.

The gene calls are TRBV15 and TRBJ2-3; D is possibly TRBD2 (6 bases). CDR1 is LNHNV, CDR2 YYDKDF, per germline (reference sequence). V was pared by 3 bases and J by 4 bases, with 17 bases between. CDR3 length equals 16 residues. The DNA of the CDR3 is TGTGCCACCAGCAGGGAATCACTAGCACTTCCAGATACGCAGTATTTT. Its translation: CATSRESLALPDTQYF.

This clonotype has a handful of counts. V usage is TRBV11-2 and J usage is TRBJ1-3; TRBD1 matches at 7 bases. Per the germline V gene, CDR1 is SGHAT and CDR2 is FQNNGV. This CDR3 contains 15 residues. The ends lost 4 bases at V and 3 bases at J; junction bases unmatched: 6. CDR3 nucleotide sequence: TGTGCCAGCAGCTCGATACAGGGGCGTGGAAACACCATATATTTT. Residues: CASSSIQGRGNTIYF.

The chain has TRBV7-2 and TRBJ2-5, with unresolved D. The germline V and J ends were trimmed by 1 base and 5 bases, with 8 bases remaining between them. The CDR3 contains 13 residues. Germline CDR1 reads SGHTA; CDR2 reads FQGNSA. CDR3: CASSLVSVETQYF. The CDR3 bases are TGTGCCAGCAGCTTAGTTAGTGTGGAGACCCAGTACTTC.

V is TRBV7-2 and J is TRBJ1-1; no reliable D call. The CDR3 loop spans 14 amino acids. V was trimmed by 1 base and J by 5 bases, leaving 11 bases between them. Germline V gene sequence: CDR1 SGHTA, CDR2 FQGNSA. Written as DNA, the CDR3 is TGTGCCAGCAGCTTAGTTGTTCCAGAGACTGAAGCTTTCTTT. It specifies CASSLVVPETEAFF.

This clonotype showed up many times. The V gene is TRBV5-6, the J gene TRBJ1-4; no clear D gene. The germline V gene encodes CDR1 SGHDT and CDR2 YYEEEE. This CDR3 region has 15 residues. V lost 1 base, J lost 3 bases, and 10 bases lay in between. The CDR3 region has the DNA TGTGCCAGCAGCTTGATGCAAACTCCTAATGAAAAACTGTTTTTT. This codes for CASSLMQTPNEKLFF.

This clonotype was counted between two and nine times. The chain uses TRBV27 and TRBJ2-5; tentative D call: TRBD1 (6 bases). V gave up 2 bases and J gave up 10 bases, with 8 bases separating them. Germline V lookup: CDR1 MNHEY, CDR2 SMNVEV (reference sequence). CDR3 length: 11 residues. CDR3 sequence: CASSLRGIQYF. The CDR3 nucleotides read TGTGCCAGCAGTTTAAGGGGGATCCAGTACTTC.

This clonotype was picked up many times. This chain uses TRBV4-3 with TRBJ2-1, with 8 bases identical to TRBD2. Germline loops: CDR1 LGHNA, CDR2 YSLEER. The CDR3 has 18 amino acids. J gave up 4 bases and V 0 bases, and 11 bases lay outside the gene matches. The CDR3 loop is CASSQDGAREEMYNEQFF. As DNA, the CDR3 is TGCGCCAGCAGCCAAGATGGGGCGCGGGAGGAAATGTACAATGAGCAGTTCTTC.

This clonotype was found many times. The J gene is TRBJ2-2, the V gene TRBV29-1; D ambiguous. This CDR3 has 14 residues. In germline, CDR1 is SQVTM, CDR2 ANQGSEA. V dropped 4 bases and J dropped 4 bases, with 13 bases sitting between them. The CDR3 nucleotides read TGCAGCGTTGGCTCTCTAGGTGGCACCGGGGAGCTGTTTTTT. Translated: CSVGSLGGTGELFF.

In its sample, this clonotype was seen many times. The CDR3 nucleotides are TGTGCCAGCAGTCCCGGGACACTGGTCGGGACCCAGTACTTC. Translating gives CASSPGTLVGTQYF. The chain uses TRBV27 and TRBJ2-5; a possible D gene is TRBD1 (6 bases). In germline, CDR1 is MNHEY, CDR2 SMNVEV (reference sequence). Between the trimmed V and J ends, which lost 5 bases and 7 bases, there was a span of 17 bases. There are 14 residues in the CDR3.

In its sample, this clonotype was seen many times. The chain couples TRBV20-1 to TRBJ2-3; 7 nucleotides match TRBD2. Germline values: CDR1 DFQATT, CDR2 SNEGSKA (reference sequence). V lost 3 bases, J lost 4 bases, and 7 bases stayed unmatched. The CDR3 is made up of 14 amino acids. The CDR3 loop reads CSASDREVADTQYF. CDR3 nucleotides: TGCAGTGCTAGTGACCGGGAGGTAGCAGATACGCAGTATTTT.

This clonotype came up a few times. The gene calls are TRBV15 and TRBJ2-7; 8 bases are a match to TRBD2. V was clipped by 4 bases and J by 5 bases; unmatched bases: 13. CDR3 length equals 16 residues. The germline CDR1 and CDR2 sequences are LNHNV and YYDKDF (reference sequence). The CDR3 sequence: CATSTSLSGSFDEQYF. CDR3 nucleotide sequence: TGTGCCACCAGCACTTCTCTAAGCGGGAGTTTCGACGAGCAGTACTTC.

This clonotype was observed at least ten times. This sequence joins TRBV7-9 and TRBJ2-3; no firm D call. The CDR3 contains 13 residues. Per germline, CDR1 SEHNR and CDR2 FQNEAQ (reference sequence). V lost 5 bases and J 1 base, leaving 7 bases between the germline ends. The CDR3 nucleotides are TGTGCCAGCAGCAGAGACGGCACAGATACGCAGTATTTT. It specifies CASSRDGTDTQYF.

Many counts were recorded for this clonotype. The J gene is TRBJ2-5, the V gene TRBV6-2 or TRBV6-3; D call uncertain. V lost 5 bases and J lost 0, with 10 bases in between. CDR1 and CDR2 (germline): MNHEY, SVGEGT. This CDR3 spans 14 amino acids. CDR3 residues: CASSRGDHQETQYF. In DNA, the CDR3 is TGTGCCAGCAGTAGAGGAGACCACCAAGAGACCCAGTACTTC.

The rearrangement links TRBV12-3 or TRBV12-4 to TRBJ2-5, with D possibly matching TRBD1 (5 bases). V lost 6 bases and J 3 bases, leaving 11 bases between the germline ends. The CDR3 length is 13 residues. This chain's CDR3 is CASRILGEETQYF. The CDR3 DNA reads as TGTGCCAGCAGAATCTTAGGGGAAGAGACCCAGTACTTC.

In its sample, this clonotype was seen many times. The chain couples TRBV29-1 to TRBJ2-7; TRBD2 might be the D (5 bases). Trimming left V 6 bases short and J 2 bases short, with 8 bases between. The CDR3 is 11 amino acids. The V gene's germline CDR1 is SQVTM and CDR2 ANQGSEA. CDR3 amino acids: CSVRLPYEQYF. The DNA of the CDR3 is TGCAGCGTAAGACTACCCTACGAGCAGTACTTC.

Comments on this clonotype: Since a much larger clone is just one base distant, this may be a read error. This sequence joins TRBV20-1 and TRBJ2-7; D unresolved. The CDR3 contains 12 residues. Germline CDR1 is DFQATT and CDR2 is SNEGSKA (reference sequence). The CDR3 sequence is CSAELFSYVQYF. CDR3 nucleotides: TGCAGTGCAGAGCTCTTCTCCTACGTGCAGTACTTC.

This clonotype was seen many times. This chain joins TRBV18 and TRBJ2-7; 8 bases align to TRBD2. The CDR3 totals 15 residues. Germline CDR1 KGHSH, CDR2 LQKENI. J lost 4 bases, V lost 3 bases, and 8 bases had no gene match. The CDR3, as DNA: TGTGCCAGCTCACCGCCGGGCGGGAGGAGGTACGAGCAGTACTTC. This gives the protein CASSPPGGRRYEQYF.

The V call is TRBV7-9, the J call TRBJ2-1; either TRBD1 or TRBD2 may fit D (6 bases each). The CDR3 consists of 15 residues. Germline CDR1 is SEHNR and CDR2 is FQNEAQ (reference sequence). V lost 3 bases and J 8 bases, leaving 17 bases between the germline ends. The CDR3 sequence: CASSFPGGTLDEQFF. CDR3 nucleotide sequence: TGTGCCAGCAGCTTCCCTGGCGGGACATTGGATGAGCAGTTCTTC.

There are a few counts of this clonotype. The chain combines TRBV24-1 with TRBJ2-1; tentatively, D is TRBD1 (5 bases). CDR1 KGHDR and CDR2 SFDVKD come from the germline V gene. The germline V and J ends were trimmed by 5 bases and 5 bases, with 15 bases remaining between them. The CDR3 runs to 15 residues. The DNA for the CDR3 is TGTGCCACCAGTGGAGTTGGACAAGGCCACAATGAGCAGTTCTTC. Encoded protein: CATSGVGQGHNEQFF.

At least ten counts were recorded for this clonotype. This rearrangement joins TRBV20-1 to TRBJ2-1, with 7 bases identical to TRBD2. CDR3 length equals 13 residues. Per germline, CDR1 DFQATT and CDR2 SNEGSKA (reference sequence). The junction had 5 bases not matched to a gene; V was cut back by 4 bases and J by 5 bases. CDR3 DNA sequence: TGCAGTGCTACCGGGACTACTCACAATGAGCAGTTCTTC. Protein: CSATGTTHNEQFF.

At least ten counts were recorded for this clonotype. This sequence joins TRBV12-3 or TRBV12-4 and TRBJ2-1; 7 nucleotides agree with TRBD2. The CDR3 spans 15 residues. V lost 8 bases, J lost 3 bases, and 10 bases stayed unmatched. The CDR3 region is CASRPGGSHYNEQFF. The CDR3 coding sequence is TGTGCCAGCCGGCCCGGCGGGAGTCACTACAATGAGCAGTTCTTC.

This clonotype was detected many times. J is TRBJ2-7 and V is TRBV15; maybe TRBD2 (5 bases). The V and J ends lost 1 base and 3 bases respectively, with 16 bases between them. Germline loops: CDR1 LNHNV, CDR2 YYDKDF (reference sequence). The CDR3 has 16 amino acids. CDR3 in DNA: TGTGCCACCAGCAGAGGTGCAACTAAAGCGGACTACGAGCAGTACTTC. Amino acid sequence: CATSRGATKADYEQYF. Variable domain in full (rest from reference TRBV15 and TRBJ2-7): DAMVIQNPRYQVTQFGKPVTLSCSQTLNHNVMYWYQQKSSQAPKLLFHYYDKDFNNEADTPDNFQSRRPNTSFCFLDIRSPGLGDTAMYLCATSRGATKADYEQYFGPGTRLTVT.

This clonotype has just one count. V and J are TRBV21-1 and TRBJ2-2; the table's D call, TRBD2, has no DNA check behind it. TRBV21-1 is flagged as a pseudogene. This CDR3 comprises 16 residues. CDR3 sequence reads: CASATPPWLAIGELFF. CDR3 nucleotide sequence: TGTGCCAGCGCAACGCCCCCGTGGCTAGCGATCGGGGAGCTGTTTTTT.